The rows below give T cell receptor beta chains drawn from one sample of a study of T cell responses to AZD1222 COVID-19 vaccine. Profiled with immunoSEQ multiplex PCR; TCRdb holds only in-frame clones, not every one. The sample holds 130,000 to 150,000 clones, around 86% seen once. The input for sequencing was peripheral blood, taken on day 0 of MenACWY control vaccination. The receptors here all came from an adult in good health. CDR3s include the opening cysteine and the closing phenylalanine or tryptophan. A D gene is named only where the DNA matches it firmly. Not every row has a clone size; where given, it reads once, few, many or a size class.

TRBJ2-7 . TRBV7-2 . CASSPRDPIYEQYF TGTGCCAGCAGCCCCCGGGACCCGATTTACGAGCAGTACTTC
TRBJ1-2 . TRBV6-5 . CASSPRTVKYGYTF TGTGCCAGCAGTCCCAGGACAGTCAAGTATGGCTACACCTTC
TRBJ1-1 . TRBV6-5 . CASSYGYPMNTEAFF TGTGCCAGCAGTTACGGCTACCCCATGAACACTGAAGCTTTCTTT
TRBJ1-6 TRBD1 TRBV28 few CASSLDDRGNSPLHF TGTGCCAGCAGTTTAGATGACAGGGGGAATTCACCCCTCCACTTT
TRBJ1-2 . TRBV3-1/TRBV3-2 . CASSRAGQNYGYTF TGTGCCAGCAGCCGGGCAGGACAAAACTATGGCTACACCTTC
TRBJ1-3 . TRBV7-6 many CASSSKQGAPGNTIYF TGTGCCAGCAGCTCCAAGCAGGGAGCTCCAGGAAACACCATATATTTT
TRBJ1-1 . TRBV6-6 . CASSGRNTEAFF TGTGCCAGCAGCGGACGGAACACTGAAGCTTTCTTT
TRBJ1-1 . TRBV5-1 . CASSLGRNTEAFF TGCGCCAGCAGCTTGGGCAGGAACACTGAAGCTTTCTTT
TRBJ2-4 . TRBV27 . CASGTPLGAKNIQYF TGTGCCAGCGGGACGCCTCTGGGGGCCAAAAACATTCAGTACTTC
TRBJ2-3 . TRBV7-3 . CASSLTGPPQYF TGTGCCAGCAGCTTAACAGGTCCCCCACAGTATTTT
TRBJ1-3 . TRBV4-2 few CASSQTIGNTIYF TGTGCCAGCAGCCAGACAATTGGAAACACCATATATTTT
TRBJ2-3 . TRBV23-1 . CASSLGSSTDTQYF TGCGCCAGCAGTCTGGGCAGTAGCACAGATACGCAGTATTTT
TRBJ1-3 TRBD1 TRBV5-1 . CASSLLPTGPGRGVSGNTIYF TGCGCCAGCAGCTTGTTGCCGACAGGGCCTGGCAGGGGGGTCTCTGGAAACACCATATATTTT
TRBJ1-2 . TRBV9 once CASSVGNREYGYTF TGTGCCAGCAGCGTAGGAAACAGGGAGTACGGCTACACCTTC
TRBJ1-1 . TRBV5-5 . CASSLGQQNTEAFF TGTGCCAGCAGCTTGGGACAGCAGAACACTGAAGCTTTCTTT
TRBJ2-2 . TRBV7-9 . CASSTTEGGGGELFF TGTGCCAGCAGCACCACGGAGGGCGGCGGCGGGGAGCTGTTTTTT
TRBJ2-3 TRBD2 TRBV9 . CASSVQGRGSPTQYF TGTGCCAGCAGCGTACAAGGGCGGGGGTCCCCTACGCAGTATTTT
TRBJ2-1 TRBD1 TRBV7-2 . CASSSGQVKSSYNEQFF TGTGCCAGCAGCTCCGGACAGGTCAAGAGCTCCTACAATGAGCAGTTCTTC
TRBJ2-2 . TRBV5-1 . CASSSNTGELFF TGCGCCAGCAGCTCAAACACCGGGGAGCTGTTTTTT
TRBJ2-2 TRBD1 TRBV5-1 . CASSLTGGQGTGELFF TGCGCCAGCAGCTTAACAGGGGGCCAGGGCACCGGGGAGCTGTTTTTT
TRBJ2-1 . TRBV3-1/TRBV3-2 . CASSQGGETSHNEQFF TGTGCCAGCAGCCAAGGTGGTGAGACTTCCCACAATGAGCAGTTCTTC
TRBJ1-6 . TRBV6-5 few CASRSDRNNSPLHF TGTGCCAGCAGATCGGACAGAAATAATTCACCCCTCCACTTT
TRBJ2-7 TRBD1 TRBV5-1 . CASSSPPDRPSYEQYF TGCGCCAGCAGTTCTCCTCCGGACAGGCCCTCCTACGAGCAGTACTTC
TRBJ1-5 . TRBV12-3/TRBV12-4 . CASRLDGNQPQHF TGTGCCAGCAGACTGGACGGCAATCAGCCCCAGCATTTT
TRBJ1-6 . TRBV4-1 . CASSQGGAGLGSPLHF TGCGCCAGCAGCCAAGGTGGGGCAGGGCTGGGGTCACCCCTCCACTTT
TRBJ2-6 . TRBV7-2 few CASRIGGAGANVLTF TGTGCCAGCCGTATCGGGGGTGCTGGGGCCAACGTCCTGACTTTC
TRBJ1-2 . TRBV19 . CASSIDRLKGVPNYGYTF TGTGCCAGTAGTATAGATCGATTAAAAGGGGTTCCCAACTATGGCTACACCTTC
TRBJ2-3 . TRBV29-1 . CSVEVVDTQYF TGCAGCGTTGAAGTAGTGGATACGCAGTATTTT
TRBJ2-1 . TRBV5-5 . CASSLRPPDSMFF TGTGCCAGCAGCCTGAGGCCCCCGGACAGCATGTTCTTC
TRBJ1-2 . TRBV5-1 . CASSPGNYGYTF TGCGCCAGCAGCCCGGGTAACTATGGCTACACCTTC
TRBJ1-1 TRBD1 TRBV12-3/TRBV12-4 few CASSRTGNTEAFF TGTGCCAGCAGCCGGACAGGGAACACTGAAGCTTTCTTT
TRBJ2-1 . TRBV25-1 . CASSEPGSRESEQFF TGTGCCAGCAGTGAACCGGGGTCGAGGGAGAGTGAGCAGTTCTTC
TRBJ1-2 TRBD1 TRBV11-2 . CASSPLQGPPRHTF TGTGCCAGCAGCCCTCTACAGGGGCCCCCTCGGCACACCTTC
TRBJ2-7 . TRBV27 few CASSLGWDKGRYEQYF TGTGCCAGCAGTTTAGGGTGGGATAAGGGCCGCTACGAGCAGTACTTC
TRBJ2-2 . TRBV7-3 . CASSLDISTGELFF TGTGCCAGCAGCCTCGATATTAGCACCGGGGAGCTGTTTTTT
TRBJ1-5 . TRBV2 . CASSDRDNQPQHF TGTGCCAGCAGTGACCGGGACAATCAGCCCCAGCATTTT
TRBJ2-4 . TRBV19 . CASSIGGLLAKNIQYF TGTGCCAGTAGTATAGGTGGACTGCTAGCCAAAAACATTCAGTACTTC
TRBJ2-2 . TRBV9 . CASSTATGAGELFF TGTGCCAGCAGCACCGCGACTGGGGCCGGGGAGCTGTTTTTT
TRBJ2-3 TRBD2 TRBV11-2 . CASSLVGTSGRHTDTQYF TGTGCCAGCAGCTTAGTCGGGACTAGCGGGAGGCACACAGATACGCAGTATTTT
TRBJ1-1 . TRBV2 . CASSALGGNTEAFF TGTGCCAGCAGTGCCCTGGGGGGGAACACTGAAGCTTTCTTT
TRBJ1-5 TRBD1 TRBV27 . CASSSLRGRGLDQPQHF TGTGCCAGCAGTTCCCTCAGGGGGCGCGGACTTGATCAGCCCCAGCATTTT
TRBJ2-5 . TRBV2 . CASIWEGVDLLQETQYF TGTGCCAGCATCTGGGAGGGGGTGGATCTACTACAAGAGACCCAGTACTTC
TRBJ1-6 . TRBV3-1/TRBV3-2 few CASSPRLYNSPLHF TGTGCCAGCAGCCCCCGCCTCTATAATTCACCCCTCCACTTT
TRBJ1-4 . TRBV4-1 . CASSQEKLAQAGEKLFF TGCGCCAGCAGCCAAGAGAAGCTTGCTCAAGCGGGTGAAAAACTGTTTTTT
TRBJ2-2 TRBD2 TRBV29-1 . CSGKGTSAGELFF TGCAGTGGTAAAGGGACTAGCGCCGGGGAGCTGTTTTTT
TRBJ2-3 TRBD2 TRBV15 once CATSRGFSGGADTQYF TGTGCCACCAGCAGAGGGTTCTCGGGGGGAGCAGATACGCAGTATTTT
TRBJ2-7 . TRBV7-3 . CASSAGPGRGSYEQYF TGTGCCAGCAGCGCAGGCCCAGGGAGGGGGTCCTACGAGCAGTACTTC
TRBJ1-3 . TRBV9 . CASSAGPYSGNTIYF TGTGCCAGCAGCGCGGGCCCTTACTCTGGAAACACCATATATTTT
TRBJ2-3 . TRBV6-5 . CASGRGNLGDTQYF TGTGCCAGCGGTAGGGGGAATCTGGGAGATACGCAGTATTTT
TRBJ1-1 . TRBV5-1 . CASSLEGLAEAFF TGCGCCAGCAGCTTGGAGGGTTTGGCTGAAGCTTTCTTT
TRBJ1-5 . TRBV4-1 . CASSQTGIQPQHF TGCGCCAGCAGCCAAACAGGGATACAGCCCCAGCATTTT
TRBJ2-3 . TRBV11-2 . CASSLDGVHTDTQYF TGTGCCAGCAGCTTAGATGGTGTGCACACAGATACGCAGTATTTT
TRBJ2-7 TRBD1 TRBV7-9 . CASSTGGSYEQYF TGTGCCAGCAGCACAGGGGGCTCCTACGAGCAGTACTTC
TRBJ2-3 . TRBV29-1 . CSVDWLYTDTQYF TGCAGCGTTGATTGGCTATACACAGATACGCAGTATTTT
TRBJ2-5 . TRBV7-2 many CASSLGHKETQYF TGTGCCAGCAGCTTAGGTCATAAAGAGACCCAGTACTTC
TRBJ1-1 . TRBV6-6 . CASSTGGGLNTEAFF TGTGCCAGCAGTACTGGAGGGGGACTGAACACTGAAGCTTTCTTT
TRBJ1-1 . TRBV5-1 . CASSPLHRNTEAFF TGCGCCAGCAGTCCCCTCCACAGGAACACTGAAGCTTTCTTT
TRBJ2-2 . TRBV24-1 . CATSDPWSTGELFF TGTGCCACCAGTGATCCCTGGAGCACCGGGGAGCTGTTTTTT
TRBJ1-2 . TRBV2 . CASSEGGRRGGYTF TGTGCCAGCAGTGAAGGGGGCCGGCGGGGCGGCTACACCTTC
TRBJ1-1 . TRBV18 . CASSDMGNTEAFF TGTGCCAGCTCCGATATGGGGAACACTGAAGCTTTCTTT